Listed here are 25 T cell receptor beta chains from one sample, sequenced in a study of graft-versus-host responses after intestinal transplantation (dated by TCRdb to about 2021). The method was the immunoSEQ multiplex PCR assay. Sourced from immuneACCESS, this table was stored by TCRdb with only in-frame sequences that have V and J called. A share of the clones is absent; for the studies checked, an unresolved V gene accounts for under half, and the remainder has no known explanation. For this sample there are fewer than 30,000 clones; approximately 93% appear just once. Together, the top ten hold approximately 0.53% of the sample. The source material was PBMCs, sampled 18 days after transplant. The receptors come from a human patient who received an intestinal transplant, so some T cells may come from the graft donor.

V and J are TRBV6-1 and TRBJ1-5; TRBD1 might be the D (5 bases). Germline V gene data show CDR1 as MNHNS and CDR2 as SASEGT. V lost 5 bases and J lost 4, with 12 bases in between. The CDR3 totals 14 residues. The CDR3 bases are TGTGCCAGCAGTAGTCCTCGGGGGAATCAGCCCCAGCATTTT. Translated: CASSSPRGNQPQHF.

The CDR3 nucleotides are TGCGCCAGCAGCTTGGGTGTAGATCAAGAGACCCAGTACTTC. The encoded protein is CASSLGVDQETQYF. The chain combines TRBV5-1 with TRBJ2-5; no reliable D call. Trimming removed 0 bases at V and 2 bases at J, with 8 bases between. This CDR3 spans 14 amino acids. Germline CDR1 reads SGHRS; CDR2 reads YFSETQ.

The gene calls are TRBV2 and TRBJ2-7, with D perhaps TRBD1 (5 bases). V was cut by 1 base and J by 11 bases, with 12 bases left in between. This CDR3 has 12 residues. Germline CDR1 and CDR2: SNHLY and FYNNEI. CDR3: CASSEGTIDEYF. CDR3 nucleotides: TGTGCCAGCAGTGAAGGGACAATCGATGAGTACTTC.

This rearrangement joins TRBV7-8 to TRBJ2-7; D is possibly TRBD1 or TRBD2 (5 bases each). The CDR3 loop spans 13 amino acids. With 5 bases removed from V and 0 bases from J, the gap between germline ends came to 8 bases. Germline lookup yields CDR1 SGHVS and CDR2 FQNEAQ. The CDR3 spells CASSPGTSYEQYF. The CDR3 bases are TGTGCCAGCAGCCCCGGGACCTCCTACGAGCAGTACTTC. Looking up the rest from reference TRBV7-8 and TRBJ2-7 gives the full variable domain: GAGVSQSPRYKVAKRGQDVALRCDPISGHVSLFWYQQALGQGPEFLTYFQNEAQLDKSGLPSDRFFAERPEGSVSTLKIQRTQQEDSAVYLCASSPGTSYEQYFGPGTRLTVT.

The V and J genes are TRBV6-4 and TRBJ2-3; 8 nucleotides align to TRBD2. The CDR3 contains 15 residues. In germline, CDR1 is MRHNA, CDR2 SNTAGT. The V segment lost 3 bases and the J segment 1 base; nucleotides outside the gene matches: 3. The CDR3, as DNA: TGTGCCAGCAGTGAAGAAGCGGGGGGCACAGATACGCAGTATTTT. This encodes CASSEEAGGTDTQYF.

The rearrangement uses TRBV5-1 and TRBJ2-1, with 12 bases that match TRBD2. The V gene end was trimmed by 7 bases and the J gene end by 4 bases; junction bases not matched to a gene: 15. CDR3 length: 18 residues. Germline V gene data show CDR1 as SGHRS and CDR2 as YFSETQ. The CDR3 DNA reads TGCGCCAGCGAGTCGGGCCTAGCGGGGGGGCTAGGGTACAATGAGCAGTTCTTC. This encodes CASESGLAGGLGYNEQFF.

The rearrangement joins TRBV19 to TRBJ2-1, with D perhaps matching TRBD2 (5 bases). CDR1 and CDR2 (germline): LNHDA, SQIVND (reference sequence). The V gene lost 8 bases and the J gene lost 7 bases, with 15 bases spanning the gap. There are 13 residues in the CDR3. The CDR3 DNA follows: TGTGCCAGTGGCGCCCCCTCGGGAAATGAGCAGTTCTTC. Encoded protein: CASGAPSGNEQFF.

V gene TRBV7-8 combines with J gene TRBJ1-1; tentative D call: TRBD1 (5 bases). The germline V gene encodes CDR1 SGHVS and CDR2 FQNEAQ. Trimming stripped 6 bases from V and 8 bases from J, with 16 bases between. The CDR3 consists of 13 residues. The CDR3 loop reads CASRPNGGTEAFF. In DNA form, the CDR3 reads TGTGCCAGCAGGCCGAACGGGGGGACCGAAGCTTTCTTT.

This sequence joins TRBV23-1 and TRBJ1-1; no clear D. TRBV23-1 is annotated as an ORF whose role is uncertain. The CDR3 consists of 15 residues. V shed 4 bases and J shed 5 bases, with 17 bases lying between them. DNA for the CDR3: TGCGCCAGCAGTCTGACAACTAGCAGTGGAACTGAAGCTTTCTTT. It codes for CASSLTTSSGTEAFF.

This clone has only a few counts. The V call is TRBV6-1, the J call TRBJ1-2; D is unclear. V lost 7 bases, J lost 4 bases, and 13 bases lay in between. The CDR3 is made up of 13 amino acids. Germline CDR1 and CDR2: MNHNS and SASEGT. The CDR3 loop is CASKAWEGYGYTF. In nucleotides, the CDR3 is TGTGCCAGCAAGGCCTGGGAGGGCTATGGCTACACCTTC.

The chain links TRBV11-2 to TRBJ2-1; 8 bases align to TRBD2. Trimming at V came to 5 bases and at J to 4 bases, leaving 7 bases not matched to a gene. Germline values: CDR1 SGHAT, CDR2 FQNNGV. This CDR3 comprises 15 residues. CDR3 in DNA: TGTGCCAGCAGCGCTTTTAGCGGGGTGTACAATGAGCAGTTCTTC. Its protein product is CASSAFSGVYNEQFF.

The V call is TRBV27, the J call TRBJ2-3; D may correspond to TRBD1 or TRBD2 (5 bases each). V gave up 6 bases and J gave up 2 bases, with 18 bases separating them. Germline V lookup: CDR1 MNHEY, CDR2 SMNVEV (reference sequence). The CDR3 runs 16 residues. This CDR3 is CASRQGRTPLTDTQYF. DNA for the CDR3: TGTGCCAGCAGGCAGGGCAGGACTCCCCTCACAGATACGCAGTATTTT.

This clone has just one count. CDR3 sequence (DNA): TGTGCCTGGAGTGTACCCCCCCAGGGGCGGGGAGGCTACACCTTC. Protein sequence: CAWSVPPQGRGGYTF. The chain joins TRBV30 to TRBJ1-2, with D perhaps matching TRBD1 (6 bases). The germline CDR1 and CDR2 sequences are GTSNPN and SVGIG (reference sequence). Trimming took off 0 bases at V and 8 bases at J, with 19 bases between the two ends. CDR3 size: 15 residues.

This chain's CDR3 is CASSFEMNTEAFF. The CDR3 DNA follows: TGTGCCAGCAGCTTCGAGATGAACACTGAAGCTTTCTTT. This chain links TRBV7-2 with TRBJ1-1; D is unclear. Per the germline V gene, CDR1 is SGHTA and CDR2 is FQGNSA. The CDR3 runs 13 residues. Between the trimmed V and J ends, which lost 3 bases and 0 bases, there was a span of 5 bases.

The CDR3 here is CASSFGLNQAYEQYF. CDR3 DNA sequence: TGTGCCAGCAGCTTCGGACTGAATCAAGCCTACGAGCAGTACTTC. The chain couples TRBV7-9 to TRBJ2-7; D might be TRBD2 (5 bases). The CDR3 totals 15 residues. Trimming pared 3 bases from V and 2 bases from J, leaving 14 bases between. Germline V CDR1 and CDR2: SEHNR, FQNEAQ (reference sequence).

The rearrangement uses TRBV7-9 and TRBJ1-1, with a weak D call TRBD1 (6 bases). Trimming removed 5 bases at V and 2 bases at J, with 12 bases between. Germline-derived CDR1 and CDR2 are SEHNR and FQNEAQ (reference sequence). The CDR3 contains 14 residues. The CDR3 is CASSIQGVNTEAFF. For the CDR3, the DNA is TGTGCCAGCAGCATACAGGGAGTCAACACTGAAGCTTTCTTT.

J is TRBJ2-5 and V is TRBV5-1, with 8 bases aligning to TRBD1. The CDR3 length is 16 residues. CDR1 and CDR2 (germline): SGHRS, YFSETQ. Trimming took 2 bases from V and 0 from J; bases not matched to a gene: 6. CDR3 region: CASSFGQGTYQETQYF. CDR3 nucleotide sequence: TGCGCCAGCAGCTTCGGACAGGGCACGTACCAAGAGACCCAGTACTTC. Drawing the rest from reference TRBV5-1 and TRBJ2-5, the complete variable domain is KAGVTQTPRYLIKTRGQQVTLSCSPISGHRSVSWYQQTPGQGLQFLFEYFSETQRNKGNFPGRFSGRQFSNSRSEMNVSTLELGDSALYLCASSFGQGTYQETQYFGPGTRLLVL.

The CDR3 region has the DNA TGTGCCAGCAGTGGGGGAGTTAACTATGGCTACACCTTC. Its protein is CASSGGVNYGYTF. The chain is built from TRBV7-9 and TRBJ1-2, with D tentatively TRBD1 (5 bases). Germline CDR1 SEHNR, CDR2 FQNEAQ (reference sequence). The CDR3 has 13 amino acids. V lost 6 bases and J 1 base, leaving 9 bases between the germline ends.

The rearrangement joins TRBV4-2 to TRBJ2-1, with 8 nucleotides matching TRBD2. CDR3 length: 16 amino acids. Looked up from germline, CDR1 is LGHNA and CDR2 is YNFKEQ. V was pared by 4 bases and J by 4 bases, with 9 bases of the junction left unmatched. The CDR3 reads CASSRATSGAYNEQFF. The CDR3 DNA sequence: TGTGCCAGCAGCCGAGCCACTAGCGGCGCGTACAATGAGCAGTTCTTC.

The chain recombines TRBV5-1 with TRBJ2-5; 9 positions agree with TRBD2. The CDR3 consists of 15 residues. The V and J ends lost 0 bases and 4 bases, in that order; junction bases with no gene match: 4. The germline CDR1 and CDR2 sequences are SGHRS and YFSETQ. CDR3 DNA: TGCGCCAGCAGCTTGGAGGCTAGCGGGGTAGAGACCCAGTACTTC. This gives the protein CASSLEASGVETQYF. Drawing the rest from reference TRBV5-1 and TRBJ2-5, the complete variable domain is KAGVTQTPRYLIKTRGQQVTLSCSPISGHRSVSWYQQTPGQGLQFLFEYFSETQRNKGNFPGRFSGRQFSNSRSEMNVSTLELGDSALYLCASSLEASGVETQYFGPGTRLLVL.

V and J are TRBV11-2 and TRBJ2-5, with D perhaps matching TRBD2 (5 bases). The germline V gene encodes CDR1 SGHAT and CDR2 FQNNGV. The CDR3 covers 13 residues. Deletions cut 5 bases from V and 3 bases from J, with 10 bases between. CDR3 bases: TGTGCCAGCAGCCTGCAGGAGGAAGAGACCCAGTACTTC. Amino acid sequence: CASSLQEEETQYF.

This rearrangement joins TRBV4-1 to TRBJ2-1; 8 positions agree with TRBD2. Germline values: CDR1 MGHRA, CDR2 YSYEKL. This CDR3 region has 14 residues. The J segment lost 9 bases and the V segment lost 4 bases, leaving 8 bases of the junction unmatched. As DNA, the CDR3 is TGCGCCAGCAGCCGCGCGGGGGGTTATGGTGAGCAGTTCTTC. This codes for CASSRAGGYGEQFF.

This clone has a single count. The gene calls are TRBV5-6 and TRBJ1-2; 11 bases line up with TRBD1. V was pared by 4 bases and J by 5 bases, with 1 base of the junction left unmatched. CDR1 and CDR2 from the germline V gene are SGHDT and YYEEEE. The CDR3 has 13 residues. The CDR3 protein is CASSRDRGYGYTF. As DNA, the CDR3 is TGTGCCAGCAGCAGGGACAGGGGGTATGGCTACACCTTC. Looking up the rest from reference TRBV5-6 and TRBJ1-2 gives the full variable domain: DAGVTQSPTHLIKTRGQQVTLRCSPKSGHDTVSWYQQALGQGPQFIFQYYEEEERQRGNFPDRFSGHQFPNYSSELNVNALLLGDSALYLCASSRDRGYGYTFGSGTRLTVV.

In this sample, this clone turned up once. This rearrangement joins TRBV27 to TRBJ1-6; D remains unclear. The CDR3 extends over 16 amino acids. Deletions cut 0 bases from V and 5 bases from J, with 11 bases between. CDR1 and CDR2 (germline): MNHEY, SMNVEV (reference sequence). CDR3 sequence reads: CASSLSPGTNNSPLHF. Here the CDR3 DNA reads TGTGCCAGCAGTTTATCCCCAGGAACTAATAATTCACCCCTCCACTTT.

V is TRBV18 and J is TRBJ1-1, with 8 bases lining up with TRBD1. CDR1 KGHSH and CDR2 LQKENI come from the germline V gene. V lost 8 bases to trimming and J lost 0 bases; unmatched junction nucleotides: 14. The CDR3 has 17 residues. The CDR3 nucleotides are TGTGCCAGCCTGAGGGGGGTCAGACAGGGGATGAACACTGAAGCTTTCTTT. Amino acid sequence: CASLRGVRQGMNTEAFF.